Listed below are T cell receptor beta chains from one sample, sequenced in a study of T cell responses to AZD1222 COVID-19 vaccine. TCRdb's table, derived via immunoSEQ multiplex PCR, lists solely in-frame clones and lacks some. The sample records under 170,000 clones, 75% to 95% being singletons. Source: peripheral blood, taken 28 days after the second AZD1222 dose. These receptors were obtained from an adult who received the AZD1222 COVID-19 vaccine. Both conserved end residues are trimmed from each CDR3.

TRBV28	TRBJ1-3	ATQIEQGHISGNTIY
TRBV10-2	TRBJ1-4	ASSVRINEKLF
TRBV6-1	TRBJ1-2	ASSEVWESTNYGYT
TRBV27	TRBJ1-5	ASSLGSNQPQH
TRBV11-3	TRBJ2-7	ASSLEAGYEQY
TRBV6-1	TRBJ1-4	ASSEFRQPNEKLF
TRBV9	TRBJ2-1	ASSVWLAGQNEQF
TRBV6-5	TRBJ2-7	ASSSPWGLAYEQY
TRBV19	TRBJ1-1	ASSTTGTGDTEAF
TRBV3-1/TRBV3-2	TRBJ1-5	ASGRVNQPQH
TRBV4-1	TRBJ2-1	ASSQGLSSYNEQF
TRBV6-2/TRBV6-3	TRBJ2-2	ASTPASLSTGELF
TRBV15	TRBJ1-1	ATMRDTEAF
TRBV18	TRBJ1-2	ASSPGREYGYT
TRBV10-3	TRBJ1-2	AIRGSTQKNYGYT
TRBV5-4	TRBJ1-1	ASSLQQGSYTEAF
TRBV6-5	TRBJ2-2	ASSFSPGELF
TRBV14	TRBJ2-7	ASSHYLRGTGTYEQY
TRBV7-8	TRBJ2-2	ASSLSVVPLTGELF
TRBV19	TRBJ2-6	ASSMGQRFSGANVLT
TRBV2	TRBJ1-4	ASSGPGEKLF
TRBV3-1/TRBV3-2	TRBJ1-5	ASSQGGAGSQH
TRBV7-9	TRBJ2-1	ASSLELAGVNEQF
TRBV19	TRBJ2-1	ASSDEIAGGPGEQF
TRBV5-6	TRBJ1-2	ASVTGLEGYT
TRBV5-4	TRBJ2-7	ASSLDGSYEQY
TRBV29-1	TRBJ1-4	SVYGGMWGEKLF
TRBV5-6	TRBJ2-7	ASSLGLAGGIPPLEQY
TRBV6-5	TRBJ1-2	ASSRRLNYGYT
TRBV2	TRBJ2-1	ASSYTGSGYNEQF
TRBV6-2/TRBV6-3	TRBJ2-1	ASSYGRELRF
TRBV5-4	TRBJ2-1	ASGDEQF
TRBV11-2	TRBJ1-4	ASSFYKAGGEKLF
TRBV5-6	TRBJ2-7	ASSSGGLRTYEQY
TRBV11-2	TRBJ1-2	ASSLDSWPSYGYT
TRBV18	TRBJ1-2	ASSPAGARNGYT
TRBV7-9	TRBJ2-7	ASSRLEISYEQY